This T cell receptor (beta chain) came from a study of CD8 T cells in ankylosing spondylitis. CDR3 length: 16 amino acids. The V end lost 3 bases, the J end lost 1 base, and 13 bases lay between the germline ends. This clonotype has only a few counts. Antigen specificity is unknown. For TCR beta, libraries came from quantitative 5'-RACE with molecular barcodes. TCRdb independently ran MiXCR on the 5' RACE reads; one entry per CDR3 protein. The sample includes roughly 700,000 distinct CDR3 sequences, under 20% of them seen just once. Study-level findings and limits: Those disease-linked clones were CD8+; they were also relatively rare in peripheral blood. Typical of ankylosing spondylitis blood, it appeared, was a TCR beta motif of roughly eight highly homologous variants. Disease-associated clones were reportedly significantly overrepresented in matched ankylosing spondylitis synovial fluid. There were earlier reports of some motif variants in reactive arthritis synovial fluid and blood.

The V call is TRBV12-3 or TRBV12-4, the J call TRBJ2-1, with a tentative D call TRBD1 (6 bases). The sequencing sample was made of blood, either unsorted or a sorted T cell fraction (not recorded which). This sequence was found in a male donor with ankylosing spondylitis. In DNA form, the CDR3 reads TGTGCCAGCAGTTTGGGTTGGACAGAATCCTACAATGAGCAGTTCTTC. The encoded protein is CASSLGWTESYNEQFF.